These 21 T cell receptor beta chains were sequenced from one sample in a study of response to subunit inactivated influenza vaccine. TCRdb fed the RT-PCR reads into MiXCR, producing one record per CDR3 protein. The sample lists 800,000 or so distinct CDR3 sequences, less than 25% occurring once. Sequences were derived from PBMCs from blood, sampled roughly 5 days after vaccination. Receptors were obtained from a man in his forties or fifties who received an inactivated influenza vaccine.

This clonotype appeared a few times. This chain connects TRBV4-1 to TRBJ2-1; no firm D call. This CDR3 region has 18 residues. V dropped 3 bases and J dropped 1 base, with 19 bases sitting between them. Germline V gene lookup returns CDR1 MGHRA and CDR2 YSYEKL. Here the CDR3 DNA reads TGCGCCAGCAGCCAGTCTGTAAGTCGATCCCCATCCTACAATGAGCAGTTCTTC. Its protein product is CASSQSVSRSPSYNEQFF.

This clonotype appeared a few times. The rearrangement joins TRBV7-6 to TRBJ2-7; no definite D call. The CDR3 is 15 residues long. Germline loops: CDR1 SGHVS, CDR2 FNYEAQ. The V and J ends lost 1 base and 6 bases respectively, with 16 bases between them. The CDR3 nucleotides are TGTGCCAGCAGCTTAGTGCAGGCTGGGATAGCCGAGCAGTACTTC. As protein: CASSLVQAGIAEQYF. Filled out from reference TRBV7-6 and TRBJ2-7, the complete variable domain reads GAGVSQSPRYKVTKRGQDVALRCDPISGHVSLYWYRQALGQGPEFLTYFNYEAQQDKSGLPNDRFSAERPEGSISTLTIQRTEQRDSAMYRCASSLVQAGIAEQYFGPGTRLTVT.

The chain carries TRBV20-1 and TRBJ2-1, with a tentative D call TRBD1 (7 bases). Germline V gene lookup returns CDR1 DFQATT and CDR2 SNEGSKA (reference sequence). V was shortened by 5 bases and J by 5 bases, with 19 bases between the two germline ends. The CDR3 runs to 15 residues. Here the CDR3 reads CSALKQGGLDNEQFF. CDR3 nucleotides: TGCAGTGCTCTAAAGCAGGGGGGTCTGGACAATGAGCAGTTCTTC.

The genes are TRBV12-3 or TRBV12-4 and TRBJ2-7; 11 bases line up with TRBD2. J gave up 7 bases and V 7 bases, and 12 bases lay outside the gene matches. The CDR3 sequence is 15 residues long. In nucleotides, the CDR3 is TGTGCCAGCACGATCGGCCTAGCGGGGGGAGTGGAGCAGTACTTC. It specifies CASTIGLAGGVEQYF.

V and J are TRBV20-1 and TRBJ2-2; D is possibly TRBD1 (6 bases). The CDR3 contains 11 residues. Germline-derived CDR1 and CDR2 are DFQATT and SNEGSKA (reference sequence). The V end lost 6 bases, the J end lost 10 bases, and 12 bases lay between the germline ends. CDR3 protein: CSAGAAEELFF. The CDR3, as DNA: TGCAGTGCGGGGGCCGCGGAGGAGCTGTTTTTT.

This clonotype was observed many times. The chain links TRBV12-3 or TRBV12-4 to TRBJ2-5; D is perhaps TRBD2 (5 bases). The germline V and J ends were trimmed by 2 bases and 5 bases, with 12 bases remaining between them. There are 14 residues in the CDR3. DNA for the CDR3: TGTGCCAGCAGTTTATCCGGGGTTTCGGAGACCCAGTACTTC. Translating it yields CASSLSGVSETQYF.

V usage is TRBV10-3 and J usage is TRBJ2-7; a possible D gene is TRBD2 (6 bases). Germline lookup yields CDR1 ENHRY and CDR2 SYGVKD. CDR3 length equals 19 residues. Trimming removed 3 bases from V and 2 bases from J, with 26 bases in between. CDR3 in amino acids: CAISEGPRGFNGSPYEQYF. The CDR3 DNA reads as TGTGCCATCAGTGAAGGGCCGAGGGGTTTTAACGGGAGTCCCTACGAGCAGTACTTC.

The chain joins TRBV6-1 to TRBJ2-1; 11 bases fit TRBD2. The V gene's germline CDR1 is MNHNS and CDR2 SASEGT. There are 15 residues in the CDR3. The V gene end was trimmed by 3 bases and the J gene end by 5 bases; junction bases not matched to a gene: 3. Written as DNA, the CDR3 is TGTGCCAGCAGTGACGGGACTAGCGGCAACAATGAGCAGTTCTTC. It is translated as CASSDGTSGNNEQFF.

The J gene is TRBJ2-1, the V gene TRBV12-3 or TRBV12-4, with a tentative D call TRBD2 (6 bases). The CDR3 spans 16 residues. The V end was cut by 6 bases, the J end by 5 bases, with 20 bases between. The CDR3 loop is CASRRVRGGSHNEQFF. In DNA form, the CDR3 reads TGTGCCAGCAGAAGGGTGCGAGGAGGGTCCCACAATGAGCAGTTCTTC.

This clonotype has a handful of counts. V and J are TRBV29-1 and TRBJ1-2, with D uncertain. This CDR3 spans 14 amino acids. The V gene's germline CDR1 is SQVTM and CDR2 ANQGSEA. Trimming shortened V by 4 bases and J by 2 bases, and 14 bases separated the two germline ends. The CDR3 DNA reads TGCAGCGTTGGTCGGATTGACTCGAACTATGGCTACACCTTC. This gives the protein CSVGRIDSNYGYTF. The complete variable domain, with remaining parts taken from reference TRBV29-1 and TRBJ1-2, reads SAVISQKPSRDICQRGTSLTIQCQVDSQVTMMFWYRQQPGQSLTLIATANQGSEATYESGFVIDKFPISRPNLTFSTLTVSNMSPEDSSIYLCSVGRIDSNYGYTFGSGTRLTVV.

This chain links TRBV20-1 with TRBJ2-1; D is unresolved. CDR3 length equals 15 residues. Germline loops: CDR1 DFQATT, CDR2 SNEGSKA (reference sequence). V dropped 1 base and J dropped 3 bases, with 13 bases sitting between them. The CDR3 sequence: CSARGLAAVYNEQFF. CDR3 bases: TGCAGTGCTAGAGGACTTGCCGCGGTCTACAATGAGCAGTTCTTC.

The gene calls are TRBV2 and TRBJ2-3; a possible D gene is TRBD1 (6 bases). The length of the CDR3 is 15 residues. Trimming shortened V by 2 bases and J by 3 bases, and 12 bases separated the two germline ends. Germline-derived CDR1 and CDR2 are SNHLY and FYNNEI. CDR3 amino acids: CASSEYEGVTDTQYF. The CDR3 nucleotides are TGTGCCAGCAGTGAATATGAGGGGGTGACAGATACGCAGTATTTT. The full variable domain, its missing parts supplied by reference TRBV2 and TRBJ2-3, is EPEVTQTPSHQVTQMGQEVILRCVPISNHLYFYWYRQILGQKVEFLVSFYNNEISEKSEIFDDQFSVERPDGSNFTLKIRSTKLEDSAMYFCASSEYEGVTDTQYFGPGTRLTVL.

In this sample, this clonotype turned up many times. The CDR3, as DNA: TGCAGTGCTGGCAGGACAGGGGCCCGCCACGAGCAGTACTTC. Protein product: CSAGRTGARHEQYF. The J gene is TRBJ2-7, the V gene TRBV20-1; TRBD1 matches 9 bases. CDR3 length: 14 amino acids. V dropped 5 bases and J dropped 5; count of bases not matched to a gene: 10. Germline CDR1 is DFQATT and CDR2 is SNEGSKA (reference sequence).

This clonotype was counted a few times. This sequence joins TRBV6-2 or TRBV6-3 and TRBJ1-2, with D hard to call. Deletions cut 4 bases from V and 5 bases from J, with 17 bases between. The V gene's germline CDR1 is MNHEY and CDR2 SVGEGT. The CDR3 extends over 15 amino acids. This CDR3 reads CASSSYGSGSYGYTF. CDR3 sequence (DNA): TGTGCCAGCAGTTCCTACGGGTCAGGCTCTTATGGCTACACCTTC.

The chain joins TRBV11-2 to TRBJ2-5, with D unresolved. Germline CDR1 and CDR2: SGHAT and FQNNGV. This CDR3 is built from 14 residues. V was trimmed by 1 base and J by 1 base, leaving 7 bases between them. In DNA, the CDR3 is TGTGCCAGCAGCTTAGCTGCGTTCCAAGAGACCCAGTACTTC. Its protein product is CASSLAAFQETQYF.

Notes on this clonotype: One end of the junction is discordant with germline, which a read error may explain. The rearrangement joins TRBV15 to TRBJ2-1, with 8 bases identical to TRBD2. Germline V lookup: CDR1 LNHNV, CDR2 YYDKDF (reference sequence). The CDR3 is 15 amino acids. CDR3 bases: TGTGCCATCAGCAGGAGCGGGAGTAGGGGCAATGAGCAGTTCTTC. This codes for CAISRSGSRGNEQFF.

This clonotype was counted a few times. The chain has TRBV5-1 and TRBJ2-1; D remains unclear. The CDR3 is 14 residues long. Trimming removed 4 bases at V and 8 bases at J, with 16 bases between. Germline-derived CDR1 and CDR2 are SGHRS and YFSETQ. As DNA, the CDR3 is TGCGCCAGCAGCCCGACCCCTTCCGGCGATGAGCAGTTCTTC. This gives the protein CASSPTPSGDEQFF.

The table lists this clonotype with a few counts. The chain has TRBV7-9 and TRBJ2-1; tentatively, D is TRBD1 (5 bases). This CDR3 comprises 15 residues. V was cut by 5 bases and J by 9 bases, with 20 bases left in between. Germline CDR1 and CDR2: SEHNR and FQNEAQ (reference sequence). This CDR3 reads CASSPSFPSRGEQFF. The CDR3 nucleotides read TGTGCCAGCAGCCCCTCCTTCCCCAGTAGGGGTGAGCAGTTCTTC.

This clonotype was counted many times. The chain links TRBV12-3 or TRBV12-4 to TRBJ1-2; D gene uncertain. The CDR3 is 12 amino acids. Trimming pared 3 bases from V and 4 bases from J, leaving 6 bases between. CDR3 in DNA: TGTGCCAGCAGTTTTAAAGGCTATGGCTACACCTTC. Its protein product is CASSFKGYGYTF.

The genes are TRBV6-2 or TRBV6-3 and TRBJ2-1; D uncertain. CDR1 MNHEY and CDR2 SVGEGT come from the germline V gene. The CDR3 is 16 amino acids. With 6 bases removed from V and 3 bases from J, the gap between germline ends came to 18 bases. The CDR3 DNA reads as TGTGCCAGCAGACCACCGGAGCGTTTCAGCTACAATGAGCAGTTCTTC. Translating gives CASRPPERFSYNEQFF.

This clonotype turned up a few times. The V and J genes are TRBV4-2 and TRBJ1-5, with D possibly TRBD1 on 6 matching bases. Per the germline V gene, CDR1 is LGHNA and CDR2 is YNFKEQ. Trimming cost V 7 bases and J 4 bases, with 17 bases left between them. CDR3 length equals 15 residues. In nucleotides, the CDR3 is TGTGCCAGCACCCCGGAGGACAGAAAAAATCAGCCCCAGCATTTT. It specifies CASTPEDRKNQPQHF.